This T cell receptor (beta chain) was found in a study of cytomegalovirus exposure and HLA in healthy donors. Overall study findings and caveats: There were some public TCRs occurring in many donors, but most TCR sequences were rare.

The PCR made use of 60 Vbeta and 13 Jbeta primers. The method was immunoSEQ multiplex PCR; TCRdb's version includes in-frame clones alone and lacks a portion of them. This listing includes approximately 40,000 clones. In regard to this clone: What it binds is unknown.

V lost 8 bases and J lost 2; bases outside the gene matches: 9. Germline CDR1 and CDR2: SGHTA and FQGTGA. This CDR3 is built from 15 residues. This clonotype was sampled from a woman aged 30 to 39 in good health and CMV-seronegative. This chain links TRBV7-3 with TRBJ2-3, with 8 bases fitting TRBD2. Input material: PBMCs. CDR3 sequence: CASGVLAGSTDTQYF. CDR3 DNA sequence: TGTGCCAGCGGCGTGCTAGCGGGTTCCACAGATACGCAGTATTTT. The complete variable domain, with remaining parts taken from reference TRBV7-3 and TRBJ2-3, reads GAGVSQTPSNKVTEKGKYVELRCDPISGHTALYWYRQSLGQGPEFLIYFQGTGAADDSGLPNDRFFAVRPEGSVSTLKIQRTERGDSAVYLCASGVLAGSTDTQYFGPGTRLTVL.